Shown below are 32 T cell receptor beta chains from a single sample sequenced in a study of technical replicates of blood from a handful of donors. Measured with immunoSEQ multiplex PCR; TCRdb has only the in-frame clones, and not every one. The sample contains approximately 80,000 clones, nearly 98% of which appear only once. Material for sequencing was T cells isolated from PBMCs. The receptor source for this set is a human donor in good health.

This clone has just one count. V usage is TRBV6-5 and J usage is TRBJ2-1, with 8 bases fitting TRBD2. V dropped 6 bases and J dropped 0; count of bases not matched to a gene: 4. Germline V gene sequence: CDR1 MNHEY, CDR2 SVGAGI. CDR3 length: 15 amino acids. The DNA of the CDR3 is TGTGCCAGCAGGACGGGACTAGGCTCCTACAATGAGCAGTTCTTC. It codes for CASRTGLGSYNEQFF.

For the CDR3, the DNA is TGTGCCAGCAGCTTAGGACAGGGTGGATACACAGATACGCAGTATTTT. It is translated as CASSLGQGGYTDTQYF. The genes are TRBV11-3 and TRBJ2-3; 7 bases line up with TRBD1. The CDR3 has 16 amino acids. The junction had 6 bases not matched to a gene; V was cut back by 1 base and J by 2 bases. CDR1 and CDR2 from the germline V gene are SGHNT and YENEEA.

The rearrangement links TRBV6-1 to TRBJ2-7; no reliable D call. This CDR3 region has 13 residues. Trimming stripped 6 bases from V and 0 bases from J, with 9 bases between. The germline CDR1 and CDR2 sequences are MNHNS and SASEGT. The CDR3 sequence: CASSRTSSYEQYF. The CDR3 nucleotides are TGTGCCAGCAGCCGAACCAGCTCCTACGAGCAGTACTTC.

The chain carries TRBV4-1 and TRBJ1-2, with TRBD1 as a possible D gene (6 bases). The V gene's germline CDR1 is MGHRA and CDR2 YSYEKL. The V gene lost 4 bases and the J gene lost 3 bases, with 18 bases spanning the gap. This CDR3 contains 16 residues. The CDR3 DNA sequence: TGCGCCAGCAGCCCTACCCGTCAGGGGTCCCACTATGGCTACACCTTC. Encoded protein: CASSPTRQGSHYGYTF.

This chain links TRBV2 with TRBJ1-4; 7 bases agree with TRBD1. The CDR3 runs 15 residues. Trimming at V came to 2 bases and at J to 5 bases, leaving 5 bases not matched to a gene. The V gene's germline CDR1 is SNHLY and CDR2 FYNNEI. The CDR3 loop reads CASSETGASNEKLFF. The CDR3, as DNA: TGTGCCAGCAGTGAAACAGGGGCGAGCAATGAAAAACTGTTTTTT.

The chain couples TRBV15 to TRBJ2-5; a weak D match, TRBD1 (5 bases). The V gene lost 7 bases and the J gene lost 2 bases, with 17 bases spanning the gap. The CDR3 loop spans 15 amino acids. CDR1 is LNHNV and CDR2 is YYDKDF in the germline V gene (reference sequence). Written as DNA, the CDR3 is TGTGCCACCAAGTCGGTCGGAAAGGGGCAAGAGACCCAGTACTTC. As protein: CATKSVGKGQETQYF.

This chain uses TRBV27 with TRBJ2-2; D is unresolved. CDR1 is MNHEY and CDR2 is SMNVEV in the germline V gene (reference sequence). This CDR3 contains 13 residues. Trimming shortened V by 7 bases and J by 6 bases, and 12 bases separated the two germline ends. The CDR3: CASIYSQSGELFF. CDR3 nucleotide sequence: TGTGCCAGCATATACTCCCAATCCGGGGAGCTGTTTTTT.

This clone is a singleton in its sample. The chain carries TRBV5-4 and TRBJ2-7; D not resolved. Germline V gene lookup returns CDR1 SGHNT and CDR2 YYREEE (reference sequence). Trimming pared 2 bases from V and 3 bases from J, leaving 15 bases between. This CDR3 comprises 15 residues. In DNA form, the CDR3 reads TGTGCCAGCAGCTTAGCCTACAGTGGCTACTACGAGCAGTACTTC. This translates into CASSLAYSGYYEQYF.

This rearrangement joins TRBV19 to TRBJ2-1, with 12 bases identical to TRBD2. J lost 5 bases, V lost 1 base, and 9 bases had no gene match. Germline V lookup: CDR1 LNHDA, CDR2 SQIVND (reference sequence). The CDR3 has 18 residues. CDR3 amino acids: CASSIGLAGGRIHNEQFF. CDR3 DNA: TGTGCCAGTAGTATAGGTCTAGCGGGAGGGAGGATCCACAATGAGCAGTTCTTC.

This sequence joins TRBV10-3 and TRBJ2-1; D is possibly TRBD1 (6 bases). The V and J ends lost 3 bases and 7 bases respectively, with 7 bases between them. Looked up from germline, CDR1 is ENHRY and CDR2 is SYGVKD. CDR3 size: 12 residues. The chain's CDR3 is CAISETGNEQFF. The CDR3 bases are TGTGCCATCAGTGAAACAGGGAATGAGCAGTTCTTC.

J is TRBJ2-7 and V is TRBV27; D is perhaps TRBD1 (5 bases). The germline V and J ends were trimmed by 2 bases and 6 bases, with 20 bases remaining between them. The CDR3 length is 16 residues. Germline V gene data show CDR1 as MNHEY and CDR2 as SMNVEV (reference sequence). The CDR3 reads CASSLRPTVSGGEQYF. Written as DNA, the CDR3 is TGTGCCAGCAGTTTACGGCCGACAGTCTCCGGCGGCGAGCAGTACTTC.

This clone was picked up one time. Here the CDR3 reads CSARIARGFF. The CDR3 bases are TGCAGTGCTAGAATAGCCCGGGGGTTCTTC. The chain uses TRBV20-1 and TRBJ2-1, with D perhaps matching TRBD2 (5 bases). This CDR3 comprises 10 residues. The V gene lost 2 bases and the J gene lost 15 bases, with 11 bases spanning the gap. CDR1 is DFQATT, CDR2 SNEGSKA, per germline (reference sequence).

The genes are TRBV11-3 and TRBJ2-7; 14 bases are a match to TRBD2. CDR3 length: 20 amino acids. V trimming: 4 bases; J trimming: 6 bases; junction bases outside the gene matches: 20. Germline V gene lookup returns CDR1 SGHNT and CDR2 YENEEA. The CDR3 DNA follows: TGTGCCAGCAGCTCCTTACGAGGGACTAGCGGGAGAGTATCAAATACCGAGCAGTACTTC. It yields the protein CASSSLRGTSGRVSNTEQYF.

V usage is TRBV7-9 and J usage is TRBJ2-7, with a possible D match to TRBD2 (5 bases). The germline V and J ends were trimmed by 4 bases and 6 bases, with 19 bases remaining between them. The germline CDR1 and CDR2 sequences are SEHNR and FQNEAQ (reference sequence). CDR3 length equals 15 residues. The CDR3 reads CASSSTSSSRREQYF. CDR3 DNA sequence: TGTGCCAGCAGCTCTACCTCATCTAGCAGACGCGAGCAGTACTTC.

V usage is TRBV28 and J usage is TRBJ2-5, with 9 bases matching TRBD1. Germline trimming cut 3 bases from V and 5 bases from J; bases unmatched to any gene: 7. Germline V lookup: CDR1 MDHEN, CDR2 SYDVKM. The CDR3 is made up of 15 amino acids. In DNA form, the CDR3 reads TGTGCCAGCAGTTTTCAAAAGACAGGGGGTGAGACCCAGTACTTC. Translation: CASSFQKTGGETQYF.

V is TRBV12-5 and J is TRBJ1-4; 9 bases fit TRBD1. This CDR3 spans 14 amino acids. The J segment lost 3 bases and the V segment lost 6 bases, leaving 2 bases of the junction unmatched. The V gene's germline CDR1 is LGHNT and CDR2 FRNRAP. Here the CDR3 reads CASGTGGANEKLFF. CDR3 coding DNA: TGTGCTAGTGGGACAGGGGGGGCTAATGAAAAACTGTTTTTT.

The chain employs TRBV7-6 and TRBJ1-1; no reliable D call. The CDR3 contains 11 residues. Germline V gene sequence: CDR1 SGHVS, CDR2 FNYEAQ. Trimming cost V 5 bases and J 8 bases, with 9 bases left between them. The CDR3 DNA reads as TGTGCCAGCAGCAATCCGGGAGAAGCTTTCTTT. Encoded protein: CASSNPGEAFF.

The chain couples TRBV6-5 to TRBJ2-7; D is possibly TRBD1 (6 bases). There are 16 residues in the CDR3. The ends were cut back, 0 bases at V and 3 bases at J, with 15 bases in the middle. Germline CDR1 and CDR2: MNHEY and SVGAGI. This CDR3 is CASSYSGGRLIYEQYF. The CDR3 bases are TGTGCCAGCAGTTACTCAGGGGGACGCCTTATCTACGAGCAGTACTTC.

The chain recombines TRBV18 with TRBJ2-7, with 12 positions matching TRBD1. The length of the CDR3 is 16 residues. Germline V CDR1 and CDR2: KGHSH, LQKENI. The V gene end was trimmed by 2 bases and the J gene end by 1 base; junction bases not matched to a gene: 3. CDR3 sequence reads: CASSPLGQGASYEQYF. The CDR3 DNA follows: TGTGCCAGCTCACCATTGGGACAGGGGGCTTCCTACGAGCAGTACTTC.

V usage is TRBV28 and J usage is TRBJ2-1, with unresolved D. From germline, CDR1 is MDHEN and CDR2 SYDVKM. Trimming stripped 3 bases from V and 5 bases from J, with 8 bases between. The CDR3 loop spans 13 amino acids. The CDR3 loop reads CASSFYRNNEQFF. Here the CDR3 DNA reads TGTGCCAGCAGTTTCTATCGAAACAATGAGCAGTTCTTC. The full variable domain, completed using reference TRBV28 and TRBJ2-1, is DVKVTQSSRYLVKRTGEKVFLECVQDMDHENMFWYRQDPGLGLRLIYFSYDVKMKEKGDIPEGYSVSREKKERFSLILESASTNQTSMYLCASSFYRNNEQFFGPGTRLTVL.

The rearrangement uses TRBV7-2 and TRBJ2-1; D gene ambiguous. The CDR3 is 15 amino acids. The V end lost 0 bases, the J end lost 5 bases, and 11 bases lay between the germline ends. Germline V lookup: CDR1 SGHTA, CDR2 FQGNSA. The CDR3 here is CASSLAGLMNNEQFF. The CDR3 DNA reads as TGTGCCAGCAGCTTAGCTGGGCTTATGAACAATGAGCAGTTCTTC.

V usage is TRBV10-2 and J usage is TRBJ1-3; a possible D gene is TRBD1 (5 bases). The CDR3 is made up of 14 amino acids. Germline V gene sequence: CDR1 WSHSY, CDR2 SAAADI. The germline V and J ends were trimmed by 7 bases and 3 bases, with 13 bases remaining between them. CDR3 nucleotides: TGCGCCAGCACCCCGACAGATATTGGAAACACCATATATTTT. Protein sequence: CASTPTDIGNTIYF.

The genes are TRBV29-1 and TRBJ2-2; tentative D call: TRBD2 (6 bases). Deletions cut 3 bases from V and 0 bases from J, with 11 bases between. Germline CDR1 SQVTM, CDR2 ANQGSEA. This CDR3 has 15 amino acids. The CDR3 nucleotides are TGCAGCGTTGACGGAGGGGAGCCGAACACCGGGGAGCTGTTTTTT. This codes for CSVDGGEPNTGELFF.

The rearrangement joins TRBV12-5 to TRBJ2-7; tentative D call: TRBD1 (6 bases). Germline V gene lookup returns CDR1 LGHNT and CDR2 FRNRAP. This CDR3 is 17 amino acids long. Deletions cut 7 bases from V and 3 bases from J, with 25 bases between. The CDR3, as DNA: TGTGCTAGTGCGATAACCGGTGGTGGACAGACACGCTACGAGCAGTACTTC. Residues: CASAITGGGQTRYEQYF.

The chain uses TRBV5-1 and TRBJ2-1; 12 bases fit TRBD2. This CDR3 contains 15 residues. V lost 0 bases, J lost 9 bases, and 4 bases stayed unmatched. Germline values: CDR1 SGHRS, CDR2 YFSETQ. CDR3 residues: CASSLGLAGATEQFF. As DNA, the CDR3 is TGCGCCAGCAGCTTGGGACTAGCGGGAGCTACTGAGCAGTTCTTC.

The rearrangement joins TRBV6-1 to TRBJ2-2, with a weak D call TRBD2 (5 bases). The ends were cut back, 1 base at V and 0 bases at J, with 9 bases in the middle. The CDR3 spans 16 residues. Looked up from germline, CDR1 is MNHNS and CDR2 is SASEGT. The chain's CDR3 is CASSEVPGANTGELFF. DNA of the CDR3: TGTGCCAGCAGTGAAGTCCCCGGGGCGAACACCGGGGAGCTGTTTTTT.

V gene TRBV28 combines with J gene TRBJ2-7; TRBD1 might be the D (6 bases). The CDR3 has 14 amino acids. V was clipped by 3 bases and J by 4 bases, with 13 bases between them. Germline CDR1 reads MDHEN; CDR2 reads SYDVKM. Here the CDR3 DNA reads TGTGCCAGCAGTTTTTCGGACAGAGGGTACGAGCAGTACTTC. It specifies CASSFSDRGYEQYF.

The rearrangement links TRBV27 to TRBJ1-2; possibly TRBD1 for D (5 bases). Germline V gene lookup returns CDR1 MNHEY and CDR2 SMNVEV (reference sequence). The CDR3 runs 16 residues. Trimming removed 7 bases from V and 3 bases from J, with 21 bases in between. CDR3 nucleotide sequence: TGTGCCAGCACCCCCTCTCGTCAGGGACTACACTATGGCTACACCTTC. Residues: CASTPSRQGLHYGYTF.

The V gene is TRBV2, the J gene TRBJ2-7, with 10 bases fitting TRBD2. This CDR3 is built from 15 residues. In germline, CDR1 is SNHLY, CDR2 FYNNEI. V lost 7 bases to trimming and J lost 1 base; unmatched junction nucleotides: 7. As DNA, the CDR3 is TGTGCCAGCAATTTTCTAGCGGGGGATTCCTACGAGCAGTACTTC. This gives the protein CASNFLAGDSYEQYF.

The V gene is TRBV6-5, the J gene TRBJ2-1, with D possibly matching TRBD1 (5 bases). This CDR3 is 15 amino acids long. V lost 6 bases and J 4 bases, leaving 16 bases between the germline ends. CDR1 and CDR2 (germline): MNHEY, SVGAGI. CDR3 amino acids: CASRPFRVVYNEQFF. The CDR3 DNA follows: TGTGCCAGCAGACCATTCAGGGTGGTTTACAATGAGCAGTTCTTC.

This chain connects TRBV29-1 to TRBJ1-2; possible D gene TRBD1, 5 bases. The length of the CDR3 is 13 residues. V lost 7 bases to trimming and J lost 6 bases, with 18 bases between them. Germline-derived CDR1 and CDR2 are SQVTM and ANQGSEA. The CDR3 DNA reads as TGCAGCGGCCTAGTCCTGTGGGGGGATGGCTACACCTTC. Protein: CSGLVLWGDGYTF.

The CDR3 DNA follows: TGTGCCAGCAGCTCCCCCAGGAACACCATATATTTT. This sequence encodes CASSSPRNTIYF. The V gene is TRBV11-2, the J gene TRBJ1-3; D ambiguous. This CDR3 has 12 residues. The ends were cut back, 4 bases at V and 7 bases at J, with 8 bases in the middle. The V gene's germline CDR1 is SGHAT and CDR2 FQNNGV.